A single sample is the source of the 21 T cell receptor beta chains below, sequenced in a study of T cell responses to AZD1222 COVID-19 vaccine. Only in-frame clones appear in the TCRdb table, and some are missing; sequencing was by immunoSEQ multiplex PCR. The sample lists fewer than 150,000 clones; about nine tenths were seen once. Sequenced here: peripheral blood, sampled on day 0 of AZD1222 vaccination. The receptor source for this set is an adult in good health.

V gene TRBV7-9 combines with J gene TRBJ1-2, with no clear D. Trimming removed 11 bases at V and 7 bases at J, with 5 bases between. There are 8 residues in the CDR3. Germline-derived CDR1 and CDR2 are SEHNR and FQNEAQ (reference sequence). The CDR3 is CAGVGYTF. CDR3 DNA: TGTGCCGGCGTTGGCTACACCTTC.

The CDR3 here is CASGSGGEETQYF. The CDR3 nucleotides are TGTGCCAGCGGTAGCGGGGGGGAAGAGACCCAGTACTTC. This rearrangement joins TRBV3-1 (or the pseudogene TRBV3-2) to TRBJ2-5, with 11 positions matching TRBD2. From germline, CDR1 is LGHDT and CDR2 YNNKEL (reference sequence). The V gene end was trimmed by 8 bases and the J gene end by 3 bases; junction bases not matched to a gene: 2. The length of the CDR3 is 13 residues.

The chain is built from TRBV4-2 and TRBJ1-2; D unresolved. The CDR3 length is 17 residues. Germline V gives CDR1 LGHNA, CDR2 YNFKEQ. The germline V and J ends were trimmed by 2 bases and 5 bases, with 21 bases remaining between them. For the CDR3, the DNA is TGTGCCAGCAGCCAATTTCCTCCCCGGGAAGAGATATATGGCTACACCTTC. It yields the protein CASSQFPPREEIYGYTF.

The rearrangement joins TRBV2 to TRBJ2-1; TRBD2 matches at 10 bases. This CDR3 is built from 16 residues. The junction had 4 bases not matched to a gene; V was cut back by 2 bases and J by 3 bases. Germline V CDR1 and CDR2: SNHLY, FYNNEI. The CDR3 bases are TGTGCCAGCAGTGAATTAGCGGGGGGATTCTACAATGAGCAGTTCTTC. Residues: CASSELAGGFYNEQFF.

The chain uses TRBV27 and TRBJ2-3, with 7 bases that match TRBD1. This CDR3 has 16 amino acids. In germline, CDR1 is MNHEY, CDR2 SMNVEV (reference sequence). J was trimmed by 0 bases and V by 4 bases; bases with no gene match: 7. CDR3 sequence reads: CASSSDRALSTDTQYF. CDR3 in DNA: TGTGCCAGCAGTTCCGACAGGGCCCTCAGCACAGATACGCAGTATTTT.

The rearrangement links TRBV5-6 to TRBJ1-4, with D possibly matching TRBD1 (5 bases). V shed 5 bases and J shed 4 bases, with 12 bases lying between them. Germline CDR1 and CDR2: SGHDT and YYEEEE. This CDR3 is built from 14 residues. The CDR3 nucleotides are TGTGCCAGCAGTCCGGGTGGGGGTAATGAAAAACTGTTTTTT. Translating it yields CASSPGGGNEKLFF.

The J gene is TRBJ1-2, the V gene TRBV5-6; TRBD1 is a possible D gene (6 bases). The CDR3 consists of 14 residues. Trimming took off 0 bases at V and 3 bases at J, with 9 bases between the two ends. Germline values: CDR1 SGHDT, CDR2 YYEEEE. CDR3 in DNA: TGTGCCAGCAGCTTGGACAGGGACTACTATGGCTACACCTTC. Protein: CASSLDRDYYGYTF.

V gene TRBV6-4 combines with J gene TRBJ1-6, with 8 nucleotides matching TRBD1. There are 13 residues in the CDR3. V lost 10 bases and J lost 8; bases outside the gene matches: 7. Germline lookup yields CDR1 MRHNA and CDR2 SNTAGT. The CDR3 reads CAIRDRTDSPLHF. In DNA, the CDR3 is TGTGCCATCCGGGACAGGACGGATTCACCCCTCCACTTT.

This clone was picked up one time. V and J are TRBV6-5 and TRBJ2-5; no reliable D call. CDR3 size: 10 residues. V lost 11 bases, J lost 5 bases, and 9 bases lay in between. From germline, CDR1 is MNHEY and CDR2 SVGAGI. Written as DNA, the CDR3 is TGTGCCTCCGCCCGGGAGACCCAGTACTTC. Amino acids: CASARETQYF.

J is TRBJ1-5 and V is TRBV6-2 or TRBV6-3, with a possible D match to TRBD1 (5 bases). Germline CDR1 and CDR2: MNHEY and SVGEGT. V gave up 2 bases and J gave up 6 bases, with 14 bases separating them. The CDR3 sequence is 15 residues long. In DNA, the CDR3 is TGTGCCAGCAGTTACGGGACCTCTAGCGCTCAGCCCCAGCATTTT. Amino acid sequence: CASSYGTSSAQPQHF.

The CDR3 sequence: CASSIDRALTDTQYF. The CDR3 DNA reads TGCGCCAGCAGCATAGACAGGGCTCTCACAGATACGCAGTATTTT. The chain combines TRBV5-1 with TRBJ2-3; 7 bases are a match to TRBD1. Losses at the gene ends were 4 bases for V and 2 bases for J; bases not matched to a gene: 7. CDR1 and CDR2 (germline): SGHRS, YFSETQ. The CDR3 contains 15 residues.

The chain recombines TRBV6-2 or TRBV6-3 with TRBJ2-2, with 8 positions matching TRBD2. The CDR3 contains 15 residues. The germline gives CDR1 MNHEY, CDR2 SVGEGT. V shed 5 bases, J shed 2 bases, and the junction held 4 bases outside the gene matches. The CDR3 loop is CASSAGGENTGELFF. CDR3 nucleotide sequence: TGTGCCAGCAGTGCGGGGGGAGAAAACACCGGGGAGCTGTTTTTT.

The chain is built from TRBV5-1 and TRBJ2-5; 10 bases align to TRBD2. Trimming removed 5 bases from V and 4 bases from J; junction bases left unmatched: 11. The CDR3 runs 16 residues. Per germline, CDR1 SGHRS and CDR2 YFSETQ. The CDR3 bases are TGCGCCAGCAGACCTCTTCCGGGACTAGCGATAGAGACCCAGTACTTC. This sequence encodes CASRPLPGLAIETQYF.

The CDR3 is CASSFGTVGNTIYF. CDR3 DNA: TGTGCCAGCAGTTTTGGGACAGTCGGAAACACCATATATTTT. The rearrangement links TRBV6-6 to TRBJ1-3; TRBD1 matches at 7 bases. CDR1 is MNHNY, CDR2 SVGAGI, per germline (reference sequence). The CDR3 length is 14 residues. The V and J ends lost 4 bases and 4 bases, in that order; junction bases with no gene match: 4.

The CDR3: CASRAQWGNEQFF. The DNA for the CDR3 is TGTGCCAGCAGGGCCCAATGGGGCAATGAGCAGTTCTTC. V gene TRBV6-5 combines with J gene TRBJ2-1; D is undetermined. The CDR3 has 13 residues. From germline, CDR1 is MNHEY and CDR2 SVGAGI. V dropped 6 bases and J dropped 6 bases, with 12 bases sitting between them.

This clone was detected only once. The chain joins TRBV2 to TRBJ1-1, with D uncertain. This CDR3 spans 16 amino acids. V was cut by 4 bases and J by 1 base, with 16 bases left in between. Germline V CDR1 and CDR2: SNHLY, FYNNEI. This CDR3 reads CASSAPPLTENTEAFF. The CDR3 region has the DNA TGTGCCAGCAGTGCCCCCCCCTTGACCGAGAACACTGAAGCTTTCTTT.

The rearrangement joins TRBV2 to TRBJ1-1; maybe TRBD1 (5 bases). The CDR3 totals 14 residues. The V and J ends lost 4 bases and 4 bases respectively, with 13 bases between them. Germline V gives CDR1 SNHLY, CDR2 FYNNEI. CDR3 sequence (DNA): TGTGCCAGCAGTGTTCTGGGGGATGTCACTGAAGCTTTCTTT. Translating it yields CASSVLGDVTEAFF. The variable domain in full, with the rest retrieved from reference TRBV2 and TRBJ1-1, is EPEVTQTPSHQVTQMGQEVILRCVPISNHLYFYWYRQILGQKVEFLVSFYNNEISEKSEIFDDQFSVERPDGSNFTLKIRSTKLEDSAMYFCASSVLGDVTEAFFGQGTRLTVV.

J is TRBJ2-3 and V is TRBV7-6; 11 bases agree with TRBD2. The V gene's germline CDR1 is SGHVS and CDR2 FNYEAQ. This CDR3 has 15 residues. With 3 bases clipped from V and 1 base from J, the junction kept 0 bases outside the gene matches. CDR3 coding DNA: TGTGCCAGCAGCTTTAGCGGGGGGGGCACAGATACGCAGTATTTT. It encodes CASSFSGGGTDTQYF.

The chain is built from TRBV12-3 or TRBV12-4 and TRBJ1-1, with no clear D. The CDR3 totals 13 residues. V lost 3 bases and J 4 bases, leaving 9 bases between the germline ends. CDR3 in amino acids: CASSFGRPTEAFF. CDR3 DNA sequence: TGTGCCAGCAGTTTTGGCAGGCCCACTGAAGCTTTCTTT.

The rearrangement links TRBV13 to TRBJ2-7; 10 bases fit TRBD2. The V gene's germline CDR1 is PRHDT and CDR2 FYEKMQ (reference sequence). The CDR3 length is 16 residues. V shed 5 bases and J 4 bases; nucleotides not matched to a gene: 11. CDR3: CASSQRSSGGLYEQYF. CDR3 coding DNA: TGTGCCAGCAGCCAGAGATCTAGCGGGGGATTGTACGAGCAGTACTTC.

The chain uses TRBV19 and TRBJ2-3, with 10 bases lining up with TRBD2. Germline V lookup: CDR1 LNHDA, CDR2 SQIVND (reference sequence). The CDR3 has 17 residues. The junction had 8 bases not matched to a gene; V was cut back by 4 bases and J by 1 base. The CDR3 DNA reads TGTGCCAGTAGTAACCTCTTCGGACTAGCGGGCACAGATACGCAGTATTTT. This sequence encodes CASSNLFGLAGTDTQYF.